This T cell receptor (beta chain) was captured by sequencing in a study of shared clonotypes between healthy human individuals. Naive CD8 populations comprised CD45RO-negative cells positively selected for CCR7, excluding terminally differentiated effector memory CD45RA+ cells. Some clones are missing from TCRdb's copy, which holds only in-frame ones; the method was immunoSEQ multiplex PCR. The table has about 590,000 clones, roughly 96% seen once; the top ten hold 0.095% to 0.12%. Per germline, CDR1 SGHNT and CDR2 YENEEA. Trimming left V 3 bases short and J 2 bases short, with 7 bases between. The CDR3 has 13 residues.

Sequencing was done on a sample of naive CD8+ T cells sorted from blood. The TCR comes from a woman under 40 in good health. This chain links TRBV11-3 with TRBJ2-5, with no clear D. The CDR3, as DNA: TGTGCCAGCAGCTTTGCAGGACAAGAGACCCAGTACTTC. It encodes CASSFAGQETQYF.